Listed below are T cell receptor beta chains from one sample, sequenced in a study of metastatic and nonmetastatic thyroid tumors. TCRdb used MiXCR to call clones anew from the PCR reads. The sample lists about 15,000 clones, roughly a quarter seen once, with around 7.5% in the top ten. Source material: adjacent normal tissue. These TCRs come from a female donor with papillary thyroid cancer or a benign thyroid nodule (not recorded which). Some clones in this sample may be carry-over from other donors' samples. CDR3s include the opening cysteine and the closing phenylalanine or tryptophan. D genes are given only for firm matches. The size field is filled for only some rows; it gives once, few, many or a size class.

CDR3aa: CAWSPGANEKLFF; CDR3nt: TGTGCCTGGAGTCCTGGGGCTAATGAAAAACTGTTTTTT; v_gene: TRBV30; abundance: many; d_gene: .; j_gene: TRBJ1-4
CDR3aa: CASSLYYGYTF; CDR3nt: TGTGCCAGCAGCTTGTACTACGGCTACACCTTC; v_gene: TRBV5-4; abundance: .; d_gene: .; j_gene: TRBJ1-2
CDR3aa: CASSLGGTVIGDTQYF; CDR3nt: TGCGCCAGCAGCTTAGGCGGCACTGTTATTGGGGATACGCAGTATTTT; v_gene: TRBV5-1; abundance: many; d_gene: .; j_gene: TRBJ2-3
CDR3aa: CASSLGMAGMAGANVLTF; CDR3nt: TGCGCCAGCAGCTTGGGGATGGCAGGCATGGCTGGTGCCAACGTCCTGACTTTC; v_gene: TRBV5-1; abundance: once; d_gene: .; j_gene: TRBJ2-6
CDR3aa: CASLRTGGRNTQYF; CDR3nt: TGTGCCAGCCTCCGGACAGGGGGAAGAAATACGCAGTATTTT; v_gene: TRBV18; abundance: many; d_gene: TRBD1; j_gene: TRBJ2-3
CDR3aa: CASSLRDNYGYTF; CDR3nt: TGTGCCAGTAGTCTGAGGGACAACTATGGCTACACCTTC; v_gene: TRBV19; abundance: medium-sized; d_gene: .; j_gene: TRBJ1-2
CDR3aa: CASSSPSGANTGELFF; CDR3nt: TGTGCCAGCAGTTCTCCTAGCGGAGCGAACACCGGGGAGCTGTTTTTT; v_gene: TRBV3-1; abundance: .; d_gene: TRBD2; j_gene: TRBJ2-2
CDR3aa: CASRTTGRGETQYF; CDR3nt: TGTGCCAGCAGAACAACTGGCAGGGGCGAGACCCAGTACTTC; v_gene: TRBV7-3; abundance: .; d_gene: .; j_gene: TRBJ2-5
CDR3aa: CASSSPAGTTYEQYF; CDR3nt: TGTGCCAGCAGCTCGCCAGCGGGGACAACCTACGAGCAGTACTTC; v_gene: TRBV7-9; abundance: .; d_gene: .; j_gene: TRBJ2-7
CDR3aa: CASSPLSGAQAF; CDR3nt: TGTGCCAGCAGCCCACTCTCGGGGGCCCAGGCTTTC; v_gene: TRBV3-1; abundance: .; d_gene: .; j_gene: TRBJ2-6
CDR3aa: CASARGARGYYEKYF; CDR3nt: TGCGCCAGCGCCCGTGGGGCTAGAGGGTACTACGAGAAGTACTTC; v_gene: TRBV10-2; abundance: .; d_gene: .; j_gene: TRBJ2-7
CDR3aa: CASRGAYGDTQYF; CDR3nt: TGTGCCAGCCGGGGGGCCTACGGAGATACGCAGTATTTT; v_gene: TRBV27; abundance: medium-sized; d_gene: .; j_gene: TRBJ2-3
CDR3aa: CSAREGTGATYEQYF; CDR3nt: TGCAGTGCTAGGGAAGGGACAGGTGCAACCTACGAGCAGTACTTC; v_gene: TRBV20-1; abundance: .; d_gene: TRBD1; j_gene: TRBJ2-7
CDR3aa: CASSADRVGEKLFF; CDR3nt: TGCGCCAGCAGCGCGGACAGGGTTGGGGAAAAACTGTTTTTT; v_gene: TRBV5-1; abundance: .; d_gene: TRBD1; j_gene: TRBJ1-4
CDR3aa: CASAPHTNHGYTF; CDR3nt: TGTGCCAGCGCCCCCCACACTAACCATGGATACACCTTC; v_gene: TRBV27; abundance: .; d_gene: .; j_gene: TRBJ1-2
CDR3aa: CSASPGLAGRNEQFF; CDR3nt: TGCAGTGCTAGTCCGGGACTAGCGGGAAGGAATGAGCAGTTCTTC; v_gene: TRBV20-1; abundance: many; d_gene: TRBD2; j_gene: TRBJ2-1
CDR3aa: CASSQGRGLGNQPQHF; CDR3nt: TGTGCCAGCAGCCAAGGCCGGGGGCTTGGAAATCAGCCCCAGCATTTT; v_gene: TRBV4-2; abundance: .; d_gene: .; j_gene: TRBJ1-5
CDR3aa: CSASQGAYPQGTQYF; CDR3nt: TGCAGTGCTAGCCAAGGGGCCTACCCCCAAGGGACCCAGTACTTC; v_gene: TRBV20-1; abundance: many; d_gene: .; j_gene: TRBJ2-5
CDR3aa: CASSPRDIQETQYF; CDR3nt: TGTGCCAGCAGTCCTCGGGACATCCAAGAGACCCAGTACTTC; v_gene: TRBV6-1; abundance: .; d_gene: .; j_gene: TRBJ2-5
CDR3aa: CAWSVHRTANNSPLHF; CDR3nt: TGTGCCTGGAGTGTACACCGGACAGCAAATAATTCACCCCTCCACTTT; v_gene: TRBV30; abundance: many; d_gene: .; j_gene: TRBJ1-6
CDR3aa: CASSLALVSYSTGNIQYF; CDR3nt: TGTGCCAGCAGCTTAGCCCTCGTTTCTTATTCGACAGGAAACATTCAGTACTTC; v_gene: TRBV7-2; abundance: few; d_gene: .; j_gene: TRBJ2-4
CDR3aa: CASNSRDSLEGYTF; CDR3nt: TGTGCCAGCAATTCCCGAGACAGTCTCGAGGGCTACACCTTC; v_gene: TRBV6-1; abundance: medium-sized; d_gene: .; j_gene: TRBJ1-2
CDR3aa: CSARPGRWSRDTQYF; CDR3nt: TGCAGTGCTAGACCTGGGCGCTGGAGTAGAGATACGCAGTATTTT; v_gene: TRBV20-1; abundance: many; d_gene: .; j_gene: TRBJ2-3
CDR3aa: CASSLEEYQETQYF; CDR3nt: TGTGCCAGCAGCTTAGAAGAGTACCAAGAGACCCAGTACTTC; v_gene: TRBV11-3; abundance: many; d_gene: .; j_gene: TRBJ2-5
CDR3aa: CASSFVSVGPVNEQFF; CDR3nt: TGTGCCAGCAGCTTTGTGAGTGTTGGACCTGTTAATGAGCAGTTCTTC; v_gene: TRBV11-2; abundance: many; d_gene: .; j_gene: TRBJ2-1
CDR3aa: CSASPFPDRLYNEQFF; CDR3nt: TGCAGTGCTTCTCCGTTCCCAGACAGGCTCTACAATGAGCAGTTCTTC; v_gene: TRBV20-1; abundance: many; d_gene: .; j_gene: TRBJ2-1
CDR3aa: CASSQIGRVDVGYTF; CDR3nt: TGTGCCAGCAGCCAAATAGGACGGGTGGATGTCGGCTACACCTTC; v_gene: TRBV4-2; abundance: many; d_gene: .; j_gene: TRBJ1-2
CDR3aa: CASSLKLAGDGADTQYF; CDR3nt: TGTGCCAGCAGCTTAAAACTAGCGGGAGATGGCGCAGATACGCAGTATTTT; v_gene: TRBV7-3; abundance: .; d_gene: TRBD2; j_gene: TRBJ2-3
CDR3aa: CASSGTGDREQYF; CDR3nt: TGCGCCAGCAGCGGGACGGGGGATAGAGAGCAGTACTTC; v_gene: TRBV5-1; abundance: few; d_gene: .; j_gene: TRBJ2-7
CDR3aa: CASSLTSGRLEQYF; CDR3nt: TGTGCCAGCAGTCTGACTAGCGGGAGACTCGAGCAGTACTTC; v_gene: TRBV28; abundance: few; d_gene: TRBD2; j_gene: TRBJ2-7
CDR3aa: CASSQMVGAKNIQYF; CDR3nt: TGCGCCAGCAGCCAGATGGTCGGCGCCAAAAACATTCAGTACTTC; v_gene: TRBV4-1; abundance: many; d_gene: .; j_gene: TRBJ2-4
CDR3aa: CVSSLGACALRAQETQYF; CDR3nt: TGTGTCAGCAGCTTAGGGGCGTGTGCACTAAGGGCCCAAGAGACCCAGTACTTC; v_gene: TRBV11-2; abundance: .; d_gene: .; j_gene: TRBJ2-5
CDR3aa: CASSYRGNQPRHF; CDR3nt: TGTGCCAGCAGTTACAGGGGCAATCAGCCCCGGCATTTT; v_gene: TRBV12-3/TRBV12-4; abundance: .; d_gene: TRBD1; j_gene: TRBJ1-5
CDR3aa: CSVNSLRGGSCCEQYF; CDR3nt: TGCAGTGTCAATAGCCTCAGGGGCGGGAGCTGTTGCGAGCAGTACTTC; v_gene: TRBV20-1; abundance: once; d_gene: .; j_gene: TRBJ2-7
CDR3aa: CASSLDRASGNTIYF; CDR3nt: TGTGCCAGCAGCTTAGACAGGGCCTCTGGAAACACCATATATTTT; v_gene: TRBV7-9; abundance: many; d_gene: .; j_gene: TRBJ1-3
CDR3aa: CASSLFGTGRNQPQHF; CDR3nt: TGTGCCAGCAGTTTATTCGGGACAGGGCGCAATCAGCCCCAGCATTTT; v_gene: TRBV27; abundance: few; d_gene: TRBD1; j_gene: TRBJ1-5
CDR3aa: CASGGGRETQYF; CDR3nt: TGTGCCAGCGGAGGGGGGCGAGAGACCCAGTACTTC; v_gene: TRBV28; abundance: medium-sized; d_gene: .; j_gene: TRBJ2-5
CDR3aa: CASSLKGENTEAFF; CDR3nt: TGTGCCAGCAGCTTAAAAGGGGAGAACACTGAAGCTTTCTTT; v_gene: TRBV7-3; abundance: .; d_gene: .; j_gene: TRBJ1-1
CDR3aa: CASSLATTNTEAFF; CDR3nt: TGTGCCAGCAGCTTGGCCACCACGAACACTGAAGCTTTCTTT; v_gene: TRBV7-2; abundance: many; d_gene: .; j_gene: TRBJ1-1
CDR3aa: CASSFQYEQYF; CDR3nt: TGTGCCAGCAGCTTTCAATACGAGCAGTACTTC; v_gene: TRBV7-2; abundance: medium-sized; d_gene: .; j_gene: TRBJ2-7
CDR3aa: CASSTVGGNEQFF; CDR3nt: TGTGCCAGCAGTACAGTGGGGGGCAATGAGCAGTTCTTC; v_gene: TRBV27; abundance: .; d_gene: .; j_gene: TRBJ2-1
CDR3aa: CATSGDGTGGTEAFF; CDR3nt: TGTGCCACCAGCGGGGATGGGACAGGGGGCACTGAAGCTTTCTTT; v_gene: TRBV15; abundance: medium-sized; d_gene: TRBD1; j_gene: TRBJ1-1
CDR3aa: CANSKRDRPQPQHF; CDR3nt: TGTGCCAACAGTAAGCGGGACAGGCCTCAGCCCCAGCATTTT; v_gene: TRBV2; abundance: .; d_gene: TRBD1; j_gene: TRBJ1-5
CDR3aa: CASSRGRHTDTQYF; CDR3nt: TGTGCCAGCAGCCGCGGGCGACACACAGATACGCAGTATTTT; v_gene: TRBV7-3; abundance: many; d_gene: .; j_gene: TRBJ2-3
CDR3aa: CSARDLREFGNNEQFF; CDR3nt: TGCAGTGCTAGAGATCTGCGGGAGTTCGGGAACAATGAGCAGTTCTTC; v_gene: TRBV20-1; abundance: .; d_gene: TRBD2; j_gene: TRBJ2-1
CDR3aa: CASSTRPPGRTGELFF; CDR3nt: TGCGCCAGCAGCACCCGCCCCCCGGGTAGGACCGGGGAGCTGTTTTTT; v_gene: TRBV5-1; abundance: .; d_gene: .; j_gene: TRBJ2-2
CDR3aa: CASSRPGQGYNEQFF; CDR3nt: TGTGCCAGCAGCCGGCCGGGACAGGGGTACAATGAGCAGTTCTTC; v_gene: TRBV11-2; abundance: .; d_gene: TRBD1; j_gene: TRBJ2-1
CDR3aa: CASSKQGAPETQYF; CDR3nt: TGTGCCAGCAGCAAACAGGGGGCGCCTGAGACCCAGTACTTC; v_gene: TRBV7-9; abundance: many; d_gene: TRBD1; j_gene: TRBJ2-5
CDR3aa: CASTTYVGGEQFF; CDR3nt: TGTGCCAGCACCACCTACGTAGGGGGGGAGCAGTTCTTC; v_gene: TRBV11-3; abundance: many; d_gene: .; j_gene: TRBJ2-1
CDR3aa: CASSTSSQETQYF; CDR3nt: TGTGCCAGCAGCACTAGCAGTCAAGAGACCCAGTACTTC; v_gene: TRBV7-6; abundance: .; d_gene: .; j_gene: TRBJ2-5
CDR3aa: CASSGAHHGGEQFF; CDR3nt: TGTGCCAGCAGCGGCGCTCACCACGGGGGTGAGCAGTTCTTC; v_gene: TRBV9; abundance: many; d_gene: .; j_gene: TRBJ2-1
CDR3aa: CSATPTGPNDEQFF; CDR3nt: TGCAGTGCCACCCCCACCGGACCGAACGACGAGCAGTTCTTC; v_gene: TRBV20-1; abundance: .; d_gene: .; j_gene: TRBJ2-1
CDR3aa: CASTFSRQGPSTDTQYF; CDR3nt: TGTGCCAGCACCTTCTCGAGACAGGGGCCTAGCACAGATACGCAGTATTTT; v_gene: TRBV27; abundance: .; d_gene: TRBD1; j_gene: TRBJ2-3
CDR3aa: CASSLEDRGNEQFF; CDR3nt: TGCGCCAGCAGCTTGGAGGACAGGGGCAATGAGCAGTTCTTC; v_gene: TRBV5-1; abundance: .; d_gene: TRBD1; j_gene: TRBJ2-1